This TCR beta chain is from a study of OX40 agonist ivuxolimab in advanced cancers. Study-wide context: Partial responses occurred in Three dose-escalation patients, one with hepatocellular carcinoma and two with cutaneous melanoma.

Profiling relied on immunoSEQ multiplex PCR, and the TCRdb table lists in-frame clones only, not all of them. Here the sample spans approximately 30,000 clones, roughly 89% being singletons. Only a few counts were recorded for this clone. Its antigen remains unknown. Points from the study as a whole: CD8+ T cells (on average) carried more expanded clones than CD4+ T cells. Certain nonresponding patients likewise had low normalized T-cell clonal expansion.

This receptor was identified in an adult with an advanced solid tumor such as melanoma, head and neck, liver or kidney cancer. Sample: CD4+ or CD8+ T cells sorted from blood, taken in a trial of the OX40 agonist ivuxolimab.

CDR3 amino acids: CASSSGTANYGYTF. The CDR3, as DNA: TGTGCCAGCAGTTCCGGGACAGCTAACTATGGCTACACCTTC. This chain joins TRBV27 and TRBJ1-2; 7 nucleotides match TRBD1. CDR3 size: 14 residues. Germline-derived CDR1 and CDR2 are MNHEY and SMNVEV (reference sequence). V lost 4 bases and J lost 0; bases outside the gene matches: 2.